This T cell receptor beta chain was sequenced for a study of T cells in localized non-small cell lung cancer. Germline lookup yields CDR1 MNHGY and CDR2 SAAAGT. V was pared by 5 bases and J by 2 bases, with 12 bases of the junction left unmatched. The CDR3 covers 17 residues. This clone ranks as medium-sized (0.01 to 0.1%). Generated by immunoSEQ multiplex PCR, the TCRdb table keeps only in-frame clones and is missing some. This sample has under 4,000 clones, with roughly a quarter found just once. This sequence was found in a male donor aged 60 or older with stage I lung adenocarcinoma. Sample: lung tumor tissue, taken before any cancer treatment. The chain employs TRBV6-8 and TRBJ1-2; 9 nucleotides agree with TRBD1. The CDR3 nucleotides are TGTGCCAGCAGTAGCCATTACCGGGACAGGGAAAACTATGGCTACACCTTC. This sequence encodes CASSSHYRDRENYGYTF.